Listed here are 3 T cell receptor beta chains from one sample, sequenced in a study of T cells after yellow fever vaccination. TCRdb independently ran MiXCR on the 5' RACE reads; one entry per CDR3 protein. This sample has 550,000 to 750,000 distinct CDR3 sequences; roughly 13% occur once, and the top ten carry over 12%. The sequencing here drew on PBMCs, taken on the day of the yellow fever booster vaccination. These receptors came from a man aged 25 to 40 who received the YFV17D yellow fever vaccine.

This clonotype was observed a handful of times. The chain couples TRBV28 to TRBJ1-6; 10 nucleotides align to TRBD1. The CDR3 has 14 amino acids. Germline lookup yields CDR1 MDHEN and CDR2 SYDVKM. Germline trimming cut 6 bases from V and 10 bases from J; bases unmatched to any gene: 6. The CDR3 DNA follows: TGTGCCAGCAGGTGGACAGGGGGACGATCACCCCTCCACTTT. Protein product: CASRWTGGRSPLHF. Variable domain in full (rest from reference TRBV28 and TRBJ1-6): DVKVTQSSRYLVKRTGEKVFLECVQDMDHENMFWYRQDPGLGLRLIYFSYDVKMKEKGDIPEGYSVSREKKERFSLILESASTNQTSMYLCASRWTGGRSPLHFGNGTRLTVT.

This clonotype was seen many times. The chain joins TRBV20-1 to TRBJ2-7, with D unresolved. The CDR3 covers 13 residues. The V gene's germline CDR1 is DFQATT and CDR2 SNEGSKA (reference sequence). V was clipped by 5 bases and J by 2 bases, with 13 bases between them. The CDR3 loop is CSAGKDGAYEQYF. For the CDR3, the DNA is TGCAGTGCTGGAAAGGACGGAGCCTACGAGCAGTACTTC.

This clonotype was seen many times. V is TRBV5-1 and J is TRBJ2-5, with 8 bases aligning to TRBD2. V gave up 0 bases and J gave up 5 bases; unmatched junction bases: 3. Germline CDR1 reads SGHRS; CDR2 reads YFSETQ. The length of the CDR3 is 14 residues. The CDR3 sequence: CASSLVASGETQYF. The CDR3 DNA reads as TGCGCCAGCAGCTTGGTGGCTAGCGGGGAGACCCAGTACTTC.